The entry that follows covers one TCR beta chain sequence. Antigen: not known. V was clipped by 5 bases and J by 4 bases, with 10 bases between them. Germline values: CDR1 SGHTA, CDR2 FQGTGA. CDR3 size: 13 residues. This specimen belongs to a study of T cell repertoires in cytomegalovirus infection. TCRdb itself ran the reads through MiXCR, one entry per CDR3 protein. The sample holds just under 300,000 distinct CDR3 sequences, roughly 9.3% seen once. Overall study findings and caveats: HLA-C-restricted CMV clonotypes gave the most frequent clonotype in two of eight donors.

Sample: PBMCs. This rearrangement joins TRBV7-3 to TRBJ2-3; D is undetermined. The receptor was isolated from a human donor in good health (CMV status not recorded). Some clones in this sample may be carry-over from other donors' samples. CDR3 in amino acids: CASSRRSPDTQYF. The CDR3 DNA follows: TGTGCCAGCAGCCGGCGCAGCCCAGATACGCAGTATTTT.